A single sample gave rise to the 26 T cell receptor beta chains below, sequenced in a study of beta chain features in type 1 diabetes. Study-wide results and caveats: Within each of all four CD4+ subsets, Type 1 diabetes patients had TCRB CDR3s that were moderately but significantly shorter.

No antigens are known for them. Investigators reverse transcribed all isolated RNA, so they sequenced expressed TCRB transcripts. Produced via immunoSEQ multiplex PCR; TCRdb's table is partial and in-frame only. The table records some 22,000 clones, more than 45% of them present only once. The sample was stem cell memory CD4+ T cells from blood. The receptors were sampled from a man aged 18-30 years with type 1 diabetes.

The chain combines TRBV19 with TRBJ2-3, with D maybe TRBD1 (5 bases). The CDR3 spans 17 residues. Trimming took 5 bases from V and 0 from J, leaving 18 bases between them. Germline CDR1 LNHDA, CDR2 SQIVND (reference sequence). In DNA form, the CDR3 reads TGTGCCAGTAGTGGAGCGACCGACGCAGGGAGCACAGATACGCAGTATTTT. It translates to CASSGATDAGSTDTQYF.

This clone has a single count. The J gene is TRBJ2-7, the V gene TRBV11-1; tentatively, D is TRBD2 (5 bases). The CDR3 is 17 amino acids. Trimming removed 1 base from V and 0 bases from J, with 16 bases in between. Germline CDR1 reads SGHAT; CDR2 reads FQDESV (reference sequence). CDR3 nucleotides: TGTGCCAGCAGCTTAGTGAGCGGACCTCGAAACTCCTACGAGCAGTACTTC. Protein: CASSLVSGPRNSYEQYF.

Note on this clone: One end of the junction is discordant with germline, which a read error may explain. The CDR3 region is CANSKKGTGYSYNEQFF. CDR3 DNA: TGTGCCAACAGTAAAAAGGGGACAGGCTATTCCTACAATGAGCAGTTCTTC. The chain joins TRBV27 to TRBJ2-1; TRBD1 aligns across 8 bases. The length of the CDR3 is 17 residues. Germline CDR1 MNHEY, CDR2 SMNVEV (reference sequence).

The chain uses TRBV29-1 and TRBJ2-3; TRBD2 matches at 9 bases. The CDR3 sequence is 15 residues long. The junction had 9 bases not matched to a gene; V was cut back by 3 bases and J by 5 bases. Germline values: CDR1 SQVTM, CDR2 ANQGSEA. The CDR3 spells CSVELLAGLEDTQYF. The DNA of the CDR3 is TGCAGCGTTGAGCTCCTAGCGGGGTTGGAAGATACGCAGTATTTT.

This clone was seen a handful of times. V is TRBV5-4 and J is TRBJ2-7; TRBD1 might be the D (6 bases). This CDR3 spans 15 amino acids. Germline loops: CDR1 SGHNT, CDR2 YYREEE (reference sequence). V dropped 4 bases and J dropped 2 bases, with 16 bases sitting between them. CDR3 nucleotides: TGTGCCAGCAGCCAAAACCAGGGGATCCCCTACGAGCAGTACTTC. This codes for CASSQNQGIPYEQYF.

The rearrangement uses TRBV18 and TRBJ2-3; perhaps TRBD2 as D (6 bases). V was clipped by 3 bases and J by 5 bases, with 18 bases between them. CDR1 is KGHSH, CDR2 LQKENI, per germline. The CDR3 contains 16 residues. The CDR3 nucleotides read TGTGCCAGCTCACCTAGAAGGGACTCCAGAGGAGATACGCAGTATTTT. Its translation is CASSPRRDSRGDTQYF.

The genes are TRBV5-1 and TRBJ1-6, with D possibly matching TRBD1 (6 bases). Germline V gives CDR1 SGHRS, CDR2 YFSETQ. The CDR3 extends over 16 amino acids. Trimming removed 0 bases from V and 4 bases from J, with 11 bases in between. The CDR3 region has the DNA TGCGCCAGCAGCTTGGGGCAGGGGCAATATAATTCACCCCTCCACTTT. This encodes CASSLGQGQYNSPLHF.

This chain connects TRBV28 to TRBJ1-1, with D possibly matching TRBD1 (6 bases). The ends were cut back, 5 bases at V and 1 base at J, with 8 bases in the middle. The germline gives CDR1 MDHEN, CDR2 SYDVKM. This CDR3 has 13 amino acids. CDR3 coding DNA: TGTGCCAGCAGTGGACAGCCGAACACTGAAGCTTTCTTT. Protein: CASSGQPNTEAFF. The whole variable domain, remainder taken from reference TRBV28 and TRBJ1-1, is DVKVTQSSRYLVKRTGEKVFLECVQDMDHENMFWYRQDPGLGLRLIYFSYDVKMKEKGDIPEGYSVSREKKERFSLILESASTNQTSMYLCASSGQPNTEAFFGQGTRLTVV.

The chain has TRBV15 and TRBJ1-2; possibly TRBD1 for D (6 bases). This CDR3 region has 15 residues. The germline V gene encodes CDR1 LNHNV and CDR2 YYDKDF (reference sequence). The V end was cut by 0 bases, the J end by 10 bases, with 18 bases between. The DNA of the CDR3 is TGTGCCACCAGCAGAGATCGTCGGGAGGGGGAAACCTACACCTTC. Its translation is CATSRDRREGETYTF.

In DNA form, the CDR3 reads TGTGCCAGCAGAAGGGACAGGGGGCATGAGACCCAGTACTTC. This translates into CASRRDRGHETQYF. V is TRBV6-1 and J is TRBJ2-5; 12 nucleotides agree with TRBD1. J was trimmed by 5 bases and V by 6 bases; bases with no gene match: 4. The CDR3 length is 14 residues. CDR1 and CDR2 from the germline V gene are MNHNS and SASEGT.

The chain combines TRBV28 with TRBJ1-2; D is uncertain. The V and J ends lost 1 base and 0 bases respectively, with 9 bases between them. The CDR3 loop spans 15 amino acids. Germline V gene data show CDR1 as MDHEN and CDR2 as SYDVKM. CDR3 sequence (DNA): TGTGCCAGCAGTTTATACAGCCAATCTAACTATGGCTACACCTTC. Its translation is CASSLYSQSNYGYTF.

This clone was counted a few times. This chain connects TRBV30 to TRBJ1-5; D is ambiguous. The CDR3 runs 14 residues. Trimming removed 1 base from V and 4 bases from J, with 11 bases in between. The germline gives CDR1 GTSNPN, CDR2 SVGIG (reference sequence). The CDR3 nucleotides are TGTGCCTGGAGTGGGGCCCGAGGGAATCAGCCCCAGCATTTT. This encodes CAWSGARGNQPQHF.

This rearrangement joins TRBV7-9 to TRBJ1-6; TRBD1 matches 8 bases. Trimming at V came to 5 bases and at J to 11 bases, leaving 8 bases not matched to a gene. The CDR3 spans 14 residues. The germline CDR1 and CDR2 sequences are SEHNR and FQNEAQ (reference sequence). Here the CDR3 DNA reads TGTGCCAGCAGCGTGGGGACAGGCCCGACACCCCTCCACTTT. Its translation is CASSVGTGPTPLHF.

The V call is TRBV5-4, the J call TRBJ1-2, with 9 positions matching TRBD1. This CDR3 contains 16 residues. The germline CDR1 and CDR2 sequences are SGHNT and YYREEE (reference sequence). V trimming: 4 bases; J trimming: 6 bases; junction bases outside the gene matches: 13. The CDR3 protein is CASSQRDREVLNGYTF. The CDR3 DNA reads as TGTGCCAGCAGCCAACGGGACAGGGAGGTGTTGAATGGCTACACCTTC.

The V call is TRBV18, the J call TRBJ2-1; 7 bases fit TRBD2. Germline CDR1 is KGHSH and CDR2 is LQKENI. The V gene end was trimmed by 4 bases and the J gene end by 2 bases; junction bases not matched to a gene: 5. The CDR3 spans 15 residues. The DNA of the CDR3 is TGTGCCAGCTCACTCGAGCGGGGCGCCTACAATGAGCAGTTCTTC. Amino acids: CASSLERGAYNEQFF.

This clone was detected only a few times. The V gene is TRBV7-2, the J gene TRBJ2-3, with a weak D call TRBD2 (6 bases). Trimming shortened V by 5 bases and J by 0 bases, and 9 bases separated the two germline ends. The CDR3 has 14 amino acids. The germline V gene has CDR1 SGHTA and CDR2 FQGNSA. The chain's CDR3 is CASSRDWSTDTQYF. The CDR3 DNA is TGTGCCAGCAGCCGGGACTGGAGCACAGATACGCAGTATTTT.

The chain recombines TRBV7-2 with TRBJ2-7; TRBD2 is a possible D gene (5 bases). The CDR3 spans 15 residues. Germline lookup yields CDR1 SGHTA and CDR2 FQGNSA. Deletions cut 5 bases from V and 1 base from J, with 15 bases between. The CDR3 sequence: CASSLIEGSSYEQYF. CDR3 in DNA: TGTGCCAGCAGCCTAATAGAGGGTAGTTCCTACGAGCAGTACTTC.

The genes are TRBV7-2 and TRBJ2-7; 7 bases map to TRBD2. The V gene end was trimmed by 6 bases and the J gene end by 7 bases; junction bases not matched to a gene: 9. The CDR3 runs 13 residues. The V gene's germline CDR1 is SGHTA and CDR2 FQGNSA. CDR3 in DNA: TGTGCCAGCAGGGGTACTTGGGGAGGGGAGCAGTACTTC. It is translated as CASRGTWGGEQYF.

The chain is built from TRBV6-6 and TRBJ1-1, with D uncertain. CDR1 and CDR2 from the germline V gene are MNHNY and SVGAGI (reference sequence). The CDR3 consists of 13 residues. V lost 4 bases to trimming and J lost 5 bases, with 11 bases between them. CDR3 region: CASSSTGNTEAFF. The CDR3 DNA sequence: TGTGCCAGCAGTTCAACGGGAAATACTGAAGCTTTCTTT.

The CDR3 coding sequence is TGCGCCAGCAGCTTCGAGACAGGGGTTAAACAGTTCTTC. It encodes CASSFETGVKQFF. V usage is TRBV5-1 and J usage is TRBJ2-1, with 8 bases identical to TRBD1. The length of the CDR3 is 13 residues. Unmatched junction bases numbered 8, after V lost 2 bases and J lost 13 bases. Looked up from germline, CDR1 is SGHRS and CDR2 is YFSETQ.

The rearrangement uses TRBV10-3 and TRBJ2-1, with 7 bases matching TRBD2. V was clipped by 3 bases and J by 0 bases; unmatched bases: 5. Germline-derived CDR1 and CDR2 are ENHRY and SYGVKD. The CDR3 runs to 16 residues. The CDR3 DNA follows: TGTGCCATCAGTGAACTTAGCGGGCCCTCCTACAATGAGCAGTTCTTC. This codes for CAISELSGPSYNEQFF.

The chain joins TRBV28 to TRBJ2-7, with no clear D. In germline, CDR1 is MDHEN, CDR2 SYDVKM. Trimming removed 3 bases at V and 2 bases at J, with 26 bases between. This CDR3 comprises 19 residues. CDR3: CASSFKIYLCSDTPYEQYF. The CDR3 DNA reads as TGTGCCAGCAGTTTTAAAATCTATCTTTGTAGTGACACCCCCTACGAGCAGTACTTC.

This clone was seen a few times. The gene calls are TRBV28 and TRBJ2-3; TRBD1 matches 9 bases. This CDR3 is built from 14 residues. V was pared by 4 bases and J by 8 bases, with 7 bases of the junction left unmatched. Germline V lookup: CDR1 MDHEN, CDR2 SYDVKM. CDR3 sequence (DNA): TGTGCCAGCAGTTCGGGACAGGGAAGGGGTACGCAGTATTTT. Translation gives CASSSGQGRGTQYF. Full variable domain (outside the CDR3, taken from reference TRBV28 and TRBJ2-3): DVKVTQSSRYLVKRTGEKVFLECVQDMDHENMFWYRQDPGLGLRLIYFSYDVKMKEKGDIPEGYSVSREKKERFSLILESASTNQTSMYLCASSSGQGRGTQYFGPGTRLTVL.

V and J are TRBV5-6 and TRBJ2-7; a possible D gene is TRBD2 (5 bases). V lost 0 bases and J 9 bases, leaving 16 bases between the germline ends. The germline gives CDR1 SGHDT, CDR2 YYEEEE. The CDR3 contains 14 residues. CDR3 coding DNA: TGTGCCAGCAGCTTGGAAGGGAGACCTACGATGCAGTACTTC. Its translation is CASSLEGRPTMQYF. The entire variable domain, with the rest obtained from reference TRBV5-6 and TRBJ2-7, is as follows: DAGVTQSPTHLIKTRGQQVTLRCSPKSGHDTVSWYQQALGQGPQFIFQYYEEEERQRGNFPDRFSGHQFPNYSSELNVNALLLGDSALYLCASSLEGRPTMQYFGPGTRLTVT.

This clone was observed a single time. The chain joins TRBV28 to TRBJ2-6, with 7 bases matching TRBD1. The length of the CDR3 is 19 residues. CDR1 is MDHEN, CDR2 SYDVKM, per germline. Trimming removed 5 bases from V and 0 bases from J; junction bases left unmatched: 13. The chain's CDR3 is CASSRITGALSSGANVLTF. The CDR3 region has the DNA TGTGCCAGCAGTCGGATAACAGGGGCCCTTAGCTCTGGGGCCAACGTCCTGACTTTC.

The chain couples TRBV28 to TRBJ2-1; D remains ambiguous. The germline gives CDR1 MDHEN, CDR2 SYDVKM. The CDR3 is 12 amino acids. Trimming cost V 2 bases and J 12 bases, with 11 bases left between them. The DNA of the CDR3 is TGTGCCAGCAGTTTAGGGCAGATGGCGCAGTTCTTC. This codes for CASSLGQMAQFF.